This T cell receptor (beta chain) was recovered during a study of blood T cell repertoires in COVID-19. In the study overall: PBMCs, B-cell-depleted T cells, or T cells were the source of the cDNA or gDNA that made up the material.

Generated by immunoSEQ multiplex PCR, the TCRdb table keeps only in-frame clones and is missing some. Of 120,000 or so clones in the sample, 60% to 80% were seen once. The CDR3 loop spans 16 amino acids. Germline assignment: CDR1 MNHNY and CDR2 SVGAGI (reference sequence). V was trimmed by 4 bases and J by 1 base, leaving 16 bases between them. There are many counts of this clone. The chain employs TRBV6-6 and TRBJ1-2; a possible D gene is TRBD1 (6 bases). This clonotype originated in a man between 60 and 75 years old with acute or convalescent COVID-19. Input material: peripheral blood. The CDR3 bases are TGTGCCAGCAGTTCGGGGGGGCAGTTTATTAACTATGGCTACACCTTC. Translating it yields CASSSGGQFINYGYTF.